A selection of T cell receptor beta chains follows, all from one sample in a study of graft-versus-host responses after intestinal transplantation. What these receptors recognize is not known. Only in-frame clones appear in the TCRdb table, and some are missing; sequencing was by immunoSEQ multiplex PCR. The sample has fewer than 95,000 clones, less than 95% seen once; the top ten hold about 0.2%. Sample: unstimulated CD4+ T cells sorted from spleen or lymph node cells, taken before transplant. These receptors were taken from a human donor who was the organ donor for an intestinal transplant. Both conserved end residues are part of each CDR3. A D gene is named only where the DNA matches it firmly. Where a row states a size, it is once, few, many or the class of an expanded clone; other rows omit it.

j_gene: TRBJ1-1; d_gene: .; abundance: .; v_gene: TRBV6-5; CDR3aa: CASSEVGFEAFF; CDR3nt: TGTGCCAGCAGTGAAGTAGGATTTGAAGCTTTCTTT
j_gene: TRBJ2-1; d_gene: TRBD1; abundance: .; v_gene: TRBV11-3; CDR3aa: CASSFHGTGTYNEQFF; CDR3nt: TGTGCCAGCAGTTTTCACGGGACAGGGACATACAATGAGCAGTTCTTC
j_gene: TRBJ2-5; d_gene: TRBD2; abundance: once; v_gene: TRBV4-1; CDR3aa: CASSLGLAGGPRETQYF; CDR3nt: TGCGCCAGCAGCCTAGGACTAGCGGGGGGGCCGCGAGAGACCCAGTACTTC
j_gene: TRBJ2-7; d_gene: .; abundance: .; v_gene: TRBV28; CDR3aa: CASSSSYEQYF; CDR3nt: TGTGCCAGCAGTTCAAGCTACGAGCAGTACTTC
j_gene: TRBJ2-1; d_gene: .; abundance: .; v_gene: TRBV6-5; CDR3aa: CASKGGLSHEQFF; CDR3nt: TGTGCCAGCAAAGGAGGGTTGAGCCATGAGCAGTTCTTC
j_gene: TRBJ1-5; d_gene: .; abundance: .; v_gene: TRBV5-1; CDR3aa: CASSFGGVGNQPQHF; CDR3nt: TGCGCCAGCAGCTTCGGTGGGGTGGGCAATCAGCCCCAGCATTTT
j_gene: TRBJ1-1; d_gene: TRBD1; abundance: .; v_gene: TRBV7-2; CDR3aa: CASSPRRGQGIAFF; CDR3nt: TGTGCCAGCAGCCCCAGAAGGGGACAGGGGATAGCTTTCTTT
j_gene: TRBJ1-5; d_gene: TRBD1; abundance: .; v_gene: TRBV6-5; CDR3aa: CASSRTGVQPQHF; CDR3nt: TGTGCCAGCAGCCGGACAGGGGTGCAGCCCCAGCATTTT
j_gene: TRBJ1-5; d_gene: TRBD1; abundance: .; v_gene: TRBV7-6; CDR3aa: CASSGSGTVNQPQHF; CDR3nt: TGTGCCAGCAGCGGATCCGGGACAGTAAATCAGCCCCAGCATTTT
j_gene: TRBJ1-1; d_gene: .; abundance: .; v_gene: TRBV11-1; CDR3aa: CASSLEGNTEAFF; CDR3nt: TGTGCCAGCAGCTTAGAGGGGAACACTGAAGCTTTCTTT
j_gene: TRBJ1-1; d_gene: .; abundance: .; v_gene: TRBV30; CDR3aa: CAWSFRGGTEAFF; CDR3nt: TGTGCCTGGAGTTTTCGGGGAGGGACTGAAGCTTTCTTT
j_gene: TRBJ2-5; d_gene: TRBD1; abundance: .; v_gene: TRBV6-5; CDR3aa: CASTRDRGRETQYF; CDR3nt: TGTGCCAGCACCAGGGACAGGGGGAGGGAGACCCAGTACTTC
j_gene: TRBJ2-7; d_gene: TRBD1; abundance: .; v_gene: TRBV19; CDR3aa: CASSTRDRGLGYEQYF; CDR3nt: TGTGCCAGTAGTACCCGGGACAGGGGGCTGGGCTACGAGCAGTACTTC
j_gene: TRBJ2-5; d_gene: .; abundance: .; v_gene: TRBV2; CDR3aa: CASSEGQGAETQYF; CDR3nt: TGTGCCAGCAGTGAAGGGCAGGGAGCGGAGACCCAGTACTTC
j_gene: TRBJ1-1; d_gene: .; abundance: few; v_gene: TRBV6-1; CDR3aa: CASLRGLGEAFF; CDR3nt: TGTGCCAGCTTACGGGGGCTGGGGGAAGCTTTCTTT
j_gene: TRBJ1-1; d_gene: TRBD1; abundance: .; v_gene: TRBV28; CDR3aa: CASSAPGQGASEAFF; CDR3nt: TGTGCCAGCAGCGCGCCAGGACAGGGGGCTAGTGAAGCTTTCTTT
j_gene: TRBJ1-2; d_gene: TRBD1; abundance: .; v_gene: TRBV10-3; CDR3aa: CAIRDRGNYGYTF; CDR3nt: TGTGCCATCCGGGACAGGGGAAACTATGGCTACACCTTC
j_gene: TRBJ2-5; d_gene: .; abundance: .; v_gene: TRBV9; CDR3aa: CASSVAGKGRETQYF; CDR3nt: TGTGCCAGCAGCGTAGCCGGAAAGGGGCGAGAGACCCAGTACTTC
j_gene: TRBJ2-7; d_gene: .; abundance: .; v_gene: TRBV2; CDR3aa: CASKAGTDSYEQYF; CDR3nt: TGTGCCAGTAAGGCTGGGACGGACTCCTACGAGCAGTACTTC
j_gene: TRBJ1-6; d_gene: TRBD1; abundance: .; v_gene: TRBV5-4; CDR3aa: CASSSRGQGVRSPLHF; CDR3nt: TGTGCCAGCAGCTCACGAGGACAGGGCGTGAGGTCACCCCTCCACTTT
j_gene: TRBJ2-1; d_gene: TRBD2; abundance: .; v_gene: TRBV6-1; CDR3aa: CASRRAGGVNEQFF; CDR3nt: TGTGCCAGCAGGCGAGCGGGGGGGGTCAATGAGCAGTTCTTC
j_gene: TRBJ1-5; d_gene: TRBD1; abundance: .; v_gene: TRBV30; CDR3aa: CAWRGTGGSNQPQHF; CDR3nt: TGTGCCTGGAGGGGGACAGGGGGTAGCAATCAGCCCCAGCATTTT
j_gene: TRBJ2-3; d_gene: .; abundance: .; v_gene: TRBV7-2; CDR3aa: CASSLLHGFSTDTQYF; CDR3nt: TGTGCCAGCAGCTTACTACACGGATTTAGCACAGATACGCAGTATTTT
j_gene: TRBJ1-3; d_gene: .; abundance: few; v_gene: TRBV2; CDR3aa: CASSEDGISGNTIYF; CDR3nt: TGTGCCAGCAGCGAAGACGGTATCTCTGGAAACACCATATATTTT
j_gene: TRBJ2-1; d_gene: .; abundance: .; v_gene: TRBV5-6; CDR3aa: CASSMDLRNEQFF; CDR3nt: TGTGCCAGCAGCATGGATCTCCGCAATGAGCAGTTCTTC
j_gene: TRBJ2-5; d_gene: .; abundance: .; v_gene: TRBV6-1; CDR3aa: CASSEAATIEGETQYF; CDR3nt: TGTGCCAGCAGTGAAGCGGCGACAATTGAAGGGGAGACCCAGTACTTC
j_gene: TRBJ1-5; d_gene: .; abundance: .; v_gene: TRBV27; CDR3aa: CASSRGLGGVYQPQHF; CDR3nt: TGTGCCAGCAGTAGAGGTTTGGGGGGGGTTTATCAGCCCCAGCATTTT
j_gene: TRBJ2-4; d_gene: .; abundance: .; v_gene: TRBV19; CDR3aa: CASSIDQGKAKNIQYF; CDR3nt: TGTGCCAGTAGTATAGATCAGGGTAAAGCCAAAAACATTCAGTACTTC
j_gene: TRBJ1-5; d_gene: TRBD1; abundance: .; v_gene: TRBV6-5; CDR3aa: CASSTTGGWPQHF; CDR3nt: TGTGCCAGCAGTACCACAGGGGGCTGGCCCCAGCATTTT
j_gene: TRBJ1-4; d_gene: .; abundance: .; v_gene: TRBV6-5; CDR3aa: CASRRGGRGEKLFF; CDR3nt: TGTGCCAGCAGGAGGGGTGGTCGTGGAGAAAAACTGTTTTTT
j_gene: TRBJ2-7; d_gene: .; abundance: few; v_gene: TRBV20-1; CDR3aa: CSASGGNEQYF; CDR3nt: TGCAGTGCTAGTGGGGGAAACGAGCAGTACTTC
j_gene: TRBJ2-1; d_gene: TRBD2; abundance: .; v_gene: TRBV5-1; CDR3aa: CASSLALAGGRGGNEQFF; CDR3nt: TGCGCCAGCAGCTTGGCCCTAGCGGGGGGGCGAGGGGGCAATGAGCAGTTCTTC
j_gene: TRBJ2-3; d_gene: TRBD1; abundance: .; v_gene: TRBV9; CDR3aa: CASSVAPGTAFTDTQYF; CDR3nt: TGTGCCAGCAGCGTAGCCCCCGGGACAGCTTTCACAGATACGCAGTATTTT
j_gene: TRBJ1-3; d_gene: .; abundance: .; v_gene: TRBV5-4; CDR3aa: CASSGIGSSGNTIYF; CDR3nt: TGTGCCAGCAGCGGTATCGGGAGCTCTGGAAACACCATATATTTT
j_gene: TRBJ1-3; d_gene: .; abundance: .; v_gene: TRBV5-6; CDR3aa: CASSPQGEGGNTIYF; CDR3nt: TGTGCCAGCAGCCCCCAGGGAGAAGGTGGAAACACCATATATTTT
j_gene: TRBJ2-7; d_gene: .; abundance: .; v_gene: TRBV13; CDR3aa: CASSLTWGEVYEQYF; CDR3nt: TGTGCCAGCAGCTTAACTTGGGGGGAAGTCTACGAGCAGTACTTC
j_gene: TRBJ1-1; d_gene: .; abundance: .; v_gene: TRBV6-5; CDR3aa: CASSIKTGNTEAFF; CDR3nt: TGTGCCAGCAGTATAAAGACAGGTAACACTGAAGCTTTCTTT
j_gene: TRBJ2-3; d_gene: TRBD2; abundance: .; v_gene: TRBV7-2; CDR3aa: CASSRAGVSTDTQYF; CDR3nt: TGTGCCAGCAGCCGGGCGGGGGTTAGCACAGATACGCAGTATTTT
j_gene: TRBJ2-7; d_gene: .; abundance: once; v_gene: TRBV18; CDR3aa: CASSRTRDEQYF; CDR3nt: TGTGCCAGCTCACGGACACGAGACGAGCAGTACTTC
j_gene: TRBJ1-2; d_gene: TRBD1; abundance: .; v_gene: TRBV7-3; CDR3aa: CAGSTTGDSGYTF; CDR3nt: TGTGCCGGCAGCACGACAGGGGACTCTGGCTACACCTTC
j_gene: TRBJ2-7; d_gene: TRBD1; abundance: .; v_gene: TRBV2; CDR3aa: CASSQGVGYEQYF; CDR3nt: TGTGCCAGCAGCCAGGGGGTTGGCTACGAGCAGTACTTC
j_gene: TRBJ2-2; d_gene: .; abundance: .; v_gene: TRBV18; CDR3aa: CASSPMGGATGELFF; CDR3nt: TGTGCCAGCTCACCCATGGGGGGAGCGACCGGGGAGCTGTTTTTT
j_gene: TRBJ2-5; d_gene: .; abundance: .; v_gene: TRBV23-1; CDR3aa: CASSHQGTKETQYF; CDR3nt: TGCGCCAGCAGTCACCAGGGAACGAAAGAGACCCAGTACTTC
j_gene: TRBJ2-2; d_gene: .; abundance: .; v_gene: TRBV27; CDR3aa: CASSSLTRISNTGELFF; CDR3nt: TGTGCCAGCAGTTCCCTGACTCGGATTTCAAACACCGGGGAGCTGTTTTTT
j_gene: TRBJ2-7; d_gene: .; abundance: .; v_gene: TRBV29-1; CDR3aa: CSVEDRLYEQYF; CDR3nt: TGCAGCGTTGAAGATCGACTATACGAGCAGTACTTC
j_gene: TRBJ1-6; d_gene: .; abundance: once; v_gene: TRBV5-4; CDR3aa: CASSASINSPLHF; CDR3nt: TGTGCCAGCAGCGCCTCAATAAATTCACCCCTCCACTTT
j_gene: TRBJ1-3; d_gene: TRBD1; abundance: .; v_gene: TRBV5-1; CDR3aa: CASSRGTDAGNTIYF; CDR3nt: TGCGCCAGCAGCCGAGGGACAGATGCTGGAAACACCATATATTTT
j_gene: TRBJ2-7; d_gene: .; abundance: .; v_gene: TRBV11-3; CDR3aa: CASSSRQFYEQYF; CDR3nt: TGTGCCAGCAGCTCGCGTCAGTTCTACGAGCAGTACTTC
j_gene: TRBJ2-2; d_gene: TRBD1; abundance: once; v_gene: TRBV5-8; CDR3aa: CASSANRGRYTGELFF; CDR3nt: TGTGCCAGCAGCGCAAACAGGGGGCGGTACACCGGGGAGCTGTTTTTT
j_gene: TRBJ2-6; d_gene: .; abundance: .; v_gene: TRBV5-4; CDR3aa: CASSDAVGSGANVLTF; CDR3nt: TGTGCCAGCAGCGACGCGGTTGGCTCTGGGGCCAACGTCCTGACTTTC
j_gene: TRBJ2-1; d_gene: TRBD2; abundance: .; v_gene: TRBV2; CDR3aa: CASSPSAGGYNEQFF; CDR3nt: TGTGCCAGCAGCCCTAGCGCGGGGGGGTACAATGAGCAGTTCTTC
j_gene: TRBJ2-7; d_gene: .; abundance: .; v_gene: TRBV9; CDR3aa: CASSPGMGWYEQYF; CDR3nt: TGTGCCAGCAGTCCCGGGATGGGATGGTACGAGCAGTACTTC
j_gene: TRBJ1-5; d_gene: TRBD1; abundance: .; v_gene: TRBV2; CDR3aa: CASCGQGTLSNQPQHF; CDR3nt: TGTGCCAGCTGTGGACAGGGCACCCTTAGCAATCAGCCCCAGCATTTT
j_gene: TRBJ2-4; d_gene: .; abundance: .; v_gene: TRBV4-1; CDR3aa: CASSHILRGAKNIQYF; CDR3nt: TGCGCCAGCAGCCACATCTTACGGGGAGCCAAAAACATTCAGTACTTC
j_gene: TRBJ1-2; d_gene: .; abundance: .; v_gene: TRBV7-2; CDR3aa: CASSLGGAGYTF; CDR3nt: TGTGCCAGCAGCTTAGGAGGGGCAGGCTACACCTTC
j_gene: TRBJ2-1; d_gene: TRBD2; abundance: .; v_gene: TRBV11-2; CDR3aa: CASSLDLWRGGGNEQFF; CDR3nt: TGTGCCAGCAGCTTAGATCTCTGGCGGGGGGGCGGCAATGAGCAGTTCTTC
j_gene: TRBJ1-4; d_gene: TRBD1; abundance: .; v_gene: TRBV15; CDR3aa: CATSRGQTGANEKLFF; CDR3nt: TGTGCCACCAGCAGGGGACAGACAGGGGCTAATGAAAAACTGTTTTTT
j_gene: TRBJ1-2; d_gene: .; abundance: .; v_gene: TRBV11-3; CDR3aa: CASSRAGTKAGGYTF; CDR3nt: TGTGCCAGCAGCCGAGCGGGCACAAAGGCAGGGGGCTACACCTTC
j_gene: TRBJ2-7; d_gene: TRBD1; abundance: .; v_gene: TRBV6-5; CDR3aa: CASSYVGTGQDEQYF; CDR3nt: TGTGCCAGCAGTTACGTTGGGACAGGCCAAGACGAGCAGTACTTC
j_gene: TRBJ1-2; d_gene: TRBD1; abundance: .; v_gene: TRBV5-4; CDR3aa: CASSFRQGDGYTF; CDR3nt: TGTGCCAGCAGCTTCCGGCAGGGGGATGGCTACACCTTC